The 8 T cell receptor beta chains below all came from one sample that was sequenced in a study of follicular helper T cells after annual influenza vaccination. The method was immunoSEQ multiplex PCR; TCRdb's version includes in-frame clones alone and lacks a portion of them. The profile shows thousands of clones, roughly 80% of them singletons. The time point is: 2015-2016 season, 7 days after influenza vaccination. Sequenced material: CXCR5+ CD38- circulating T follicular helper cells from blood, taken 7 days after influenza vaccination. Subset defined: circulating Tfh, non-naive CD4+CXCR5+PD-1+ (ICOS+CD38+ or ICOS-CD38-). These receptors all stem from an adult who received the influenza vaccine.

Here the CDR3 DNA reads TGTGCCAGCTCACCATTTAGCCCTCAGGACGGCTACTCTCTGGCAAACACCATATATTTT. Residues: CASSPFSPQDGYSLANTIYF. The chain joins TRBV18 to TRBJ1-3; D is undetermined. In germline, CDR1 is KGHSH, CDR2 LQKENI. Trimming removed 2 bases from V and 6 bases from J, with 29 bases in between. The CDR3 is 20 residues long.

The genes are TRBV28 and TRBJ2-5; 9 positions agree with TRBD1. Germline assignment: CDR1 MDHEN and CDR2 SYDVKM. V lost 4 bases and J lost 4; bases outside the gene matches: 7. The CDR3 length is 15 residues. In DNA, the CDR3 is TGTGCCAGCAGTTCGCCGGGACAGGGTGGAGAGACCCAGTACTTC. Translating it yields CASSSPGQGGETQYF.

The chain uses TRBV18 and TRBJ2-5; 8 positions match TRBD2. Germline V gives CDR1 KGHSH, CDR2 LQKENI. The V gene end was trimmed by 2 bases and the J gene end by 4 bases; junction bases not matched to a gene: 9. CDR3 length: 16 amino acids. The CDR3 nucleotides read TGTGCCAGCTCACCAAGCCAAGCGGGAGCCCGAGAGACCCAGTACTTC. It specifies CASSPSQAGARETQYF.

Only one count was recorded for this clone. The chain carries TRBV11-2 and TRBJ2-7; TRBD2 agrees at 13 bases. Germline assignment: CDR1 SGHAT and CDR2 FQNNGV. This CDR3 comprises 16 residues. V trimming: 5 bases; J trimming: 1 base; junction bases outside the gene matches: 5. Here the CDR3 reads CASSRGLAGNSYEQYF. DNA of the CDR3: TGTGCCAGCAGCCGGGGACTAGCGGGGAATTCCTACGAGCAGTACTTC. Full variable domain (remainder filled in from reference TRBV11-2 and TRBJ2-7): EAGVAQSPRYKIIEKRQSVAFWCNPISGHATLYWYQQILGQGPKLLIQFQNNGVVDDSQLPKDRFSAERLKGVDSTLKIQPAKLEDSAVYLCASSRGLAGNSYEQYFGPGTRLTVT.

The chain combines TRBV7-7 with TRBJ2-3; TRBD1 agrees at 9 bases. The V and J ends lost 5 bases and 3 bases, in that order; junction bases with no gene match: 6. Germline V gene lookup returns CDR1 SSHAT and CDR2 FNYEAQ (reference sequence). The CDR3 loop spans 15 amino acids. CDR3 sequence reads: CASSLGQGWTDTQYF. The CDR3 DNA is TGTGCCAGCAGCCTCGGACAGGGGTGGACAGATACGCAGTATTTT.

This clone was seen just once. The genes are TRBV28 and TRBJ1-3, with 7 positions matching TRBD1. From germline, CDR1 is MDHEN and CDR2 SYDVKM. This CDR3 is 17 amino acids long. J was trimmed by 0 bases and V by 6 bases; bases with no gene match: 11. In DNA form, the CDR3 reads TGTGCCAGCAGACACACCGGACAGGCTAGCTCTGGAAACACCATATATTTT. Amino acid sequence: CASRHTGQASSGNTIYF.

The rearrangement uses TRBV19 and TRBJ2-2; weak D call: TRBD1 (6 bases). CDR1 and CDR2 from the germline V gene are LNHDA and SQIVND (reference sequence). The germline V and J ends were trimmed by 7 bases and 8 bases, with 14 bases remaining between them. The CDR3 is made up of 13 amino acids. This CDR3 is CASNREIKGELFF. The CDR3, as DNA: TGTGCCAGTAACAGGGAAATTAAAGGGGAGCTGTTTTTT.

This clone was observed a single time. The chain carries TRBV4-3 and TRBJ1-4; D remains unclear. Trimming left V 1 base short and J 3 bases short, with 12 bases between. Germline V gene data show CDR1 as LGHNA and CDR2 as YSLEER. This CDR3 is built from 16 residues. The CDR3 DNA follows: TGCGCCAGCAGCCAAGGTCACTCCGAGGCTAATGAAAAACTGTTTTTT. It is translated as CASSQGHSEANEKLFF.